This T cell receptor (beta chain) is from a study of blood T cell repertoires in COVID-19. The overall study: Material from acute and convalescent COVID-19 was sourced from the United States, Italy and Spain.

In the study's own analysis: The authors estimated nucleated cell counts from reference gene primer amplification. Repertoires were generated with immunoSEQ multiplex PCR, while TCRdb's copy carries only in-frame clones and drops some. V and J calls and clone size come straight from that table; D and trimming were deduced from the DNA. The table includes 250,000 or so clones, 88% detected once. Material: peripheral blood. The sequence came from a woman in her sixties or seventies with acute or convalescent COVID-19.

The CDR3 is CASSDPTTNEKLFF. The CDR3 DNA is TGCGCCAGCAGTGATCCAACAACTAATGAAAAACTGTTTTTT. The rearrangement joins TRBV10-2 to TRBJ1-4; no definite D call. From germline, CDR1 is WSHSY and CDR2 SAAADI. The CDR3 has 14 residues. The V end was cut by 3 bases, the J end by 0 bases, with 5 bases between.